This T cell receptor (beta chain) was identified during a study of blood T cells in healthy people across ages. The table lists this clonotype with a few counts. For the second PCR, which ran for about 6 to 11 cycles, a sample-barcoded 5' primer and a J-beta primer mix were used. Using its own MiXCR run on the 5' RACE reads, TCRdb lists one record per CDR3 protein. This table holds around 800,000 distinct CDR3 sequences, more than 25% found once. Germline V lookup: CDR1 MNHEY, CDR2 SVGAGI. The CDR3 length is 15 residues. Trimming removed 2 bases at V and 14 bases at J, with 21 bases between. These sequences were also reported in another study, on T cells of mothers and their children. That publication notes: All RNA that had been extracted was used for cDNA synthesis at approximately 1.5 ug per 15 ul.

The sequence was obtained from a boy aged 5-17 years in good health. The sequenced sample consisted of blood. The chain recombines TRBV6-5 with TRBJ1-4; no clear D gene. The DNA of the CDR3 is TGTGCCAGCAGTTACAGAGCCCCGAGGGCTGTAAAGCTGTTTTTT. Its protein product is CASSYRAPRAVKLFF.